The 9 T cell receptor beta chains below come from one sample, sequenced in a study of Graves' ophthalmopathy and Graves' hyperthyroidism. For repertoire sequencing, the TCR beta CDR3 regions were amplified from RNA transcripts. First-round RT-PCR with HTBI primers preceded a second-round multiplex PCR. TCRdb analysed the multiplex PCR reads with MiXCR anew, one entry per CDR3 protein. Here the sample spans approximately 480,000 distinct CDR3 sequences, 13% to 15% being singletons. The sequenced sample consisted of blood. The receptor set was obtained from a woman in her twenties or thirties with Graves' ophthalmopathy.

This clonotype has at least ten counts. The genes are TRBV20-1 and TRBJ1-1; 10 nucleotides align to TRBD1. The germline V gene has CDR1 DFQATT and CDR2 SNEGSKA (reference sequence). The CDR3 sequence is 14 residues long. After removal of 3 bases from V and 5 bases from J, the junction contained 6 bases not matched to a gene. CDR3 DNA sequence: TGCAGTGCTAGGACCGGGACAGGGGTGACTGAAGCTTTCTTT. Protein sequence: CSARTGTGVTEAFF.

V is TRBV29-1 and J is TRBJ1-5, with D unclear. From germline, CDR1 is SQVTM and CDR2 ANQGSEA. The ends were cut back, 5 bases at V and 6 bases at J, with 8 bases in the middle. This CDR3 contains 11 residues. CDR3 sequence (DNA): TGCAGCGTTTCGCCCCCTCAGCCCCAGCATTTT. Translating it yields CSVSPPQPQHF.

This clonotype was counted ten times or more. The chain combines TRBV5-1 with TRBJ1-1, with 7 bases that match TRBD1. The junction had 8 bases not matched to a gene; V was cut back by 5 bases and J by 7 bases. The CDR3 is made up of 13 amino acids. Germline CDR1 SGHRS, CDR2 YFSETQ. The chain's CDR3 is CASRSGQAIEAFF. The CDR3 DNA sequence: TGCGCCAGCAGATCCGGACAGGCCATTGAAGCTTTCTTT. The variable domain in full, with the rest retrieved from reference TRBV5-1 and TRBJ1-1, is KAGVTQTPRYLIKTRGQQVTLSCSPISGHRSVSWYQQTPGQGLQFLFEYFSETQRNKGNFPGRFSGRQFSNSRSEMNVSTLELGDSALYLCASRSGQAIEAFFGQGTRLTVV.

This clonotype came up many times. This rearrangement joins TRBV15 to TRBJ2-7, with 9 bases lining up with TRBD1. This CDR3 region has 16 residues. Germline lookup yields CDR1 LNHNV and CDR2 YYDKDF (reference sequence). J lost 3 bases, V lost 1 base, and 7 bases had no gene match. CDR3 nucleotides: TGTGCCACCAGCAGAGGGACAGGGGTTCTGATCTACGAGCAGTACTTC. It translates to CATSRGTGVLIYEQYF.

This clonotype was counted at least ten times. The V and J genes are TRBV20-1 and TRBJ2-7; 9 nucleotides match TRBD2. There are 14 residues in the CDR3. Trimming removed 1 base from V and 8 bases from J; junction bases left unmatched: 9. Per germline, CDR1 DFQATT and CDR2 SNEGSKA (reference sequence). The CDR3 nucleotides read TGCAGTGCTAGAGCATTTAGCGGGAGTTCCCAGCAGTACTTC. Amino acids: CSARAFSGSSQQYF.

The rearrangement links TRBV28 to TRBJ2-7, with 10 nucleotides matching TRBD1. This CDR3 is built from 14 residues. V shed 8 bases and J 2 bases; nucleotides not matched to a gene: 6. Germline-derived CDR1 and CDR2 are MDHEN and SYDVKM. CDR3 sequence: CASERDRGPYEQYF. The CDR3 nucleotides read TGTGCCAGCGAAAGGGACAGGGGTCCCTACGAGCAGTACTTC.

This clonotype was detected many times. This chain links TRBV6-5 with TRBJ1-2; the D gene is possibly TRBD1 (5 bases). CDR3 length: 16 residues. CDR1 is MNHEY, CDR2 SVGAGI, per germline. Between the trimmed V and J ends, which lost 0 bases and 6 bases, there was a span of 17 bases. CDR3 sequence (DNA): TGTGCCAGCAGTTACTCGACGTTTGGGGACGAAAATGGCTACACCTTC. It yields the protein CASSYSTFGDENGYTF.

The chain recombines TRBV27 with TRBJ2-4; D gene uncertain. V lost 5 bases, J lost 5 bases, and 13 bases lay in between. The CDR3 covers 14 residues. Germline CDR1 is MNHEY and CDR2 is SMNVEV (reference sequence). The chain's CDR3 is CASSPLTRENIQYF. Written as DNA, the CDR3 is TGTGCCAGCAGTCCTCTGACAAGGGAAAACATTCAGTACTTC.

This clonotype was counted at least ten times. J is TRBJ2-7 and V is TRBV29-1; possibly TRBD1 for D (6 bases). Between the trimmed V and J ends, which lost 6 bases and 3 bases, there was a span of 15 bases. CDR1 SQVTM and CDR2 ANQGSEA come from the germline V gene. The CDR3 length is 13 residues. CDR3 bases: TGCAGCGTGGGGGCAGGGAGAGGCTACGAGCAGTACTTC. It yields the protein CSVGAGRGYEQYF.